This TCR beta chain was retrieved from a study of T cell responses to AZD1222 COVID-19 vaccine. Profiling relied on immunoSEQ multiplex PCR, and the TCRdb table lists in-frame clones only, not all of them. The table shows roughly 98,000 clones, with about four fifths occurring only once. Regarding the study as a whole: Compared with day 0, the breadth and depth of the Spike-specific TCR repertoire rose significantly after two doses of AZD1222. AZD1222 recipients seropositive at baseline numbered only six or seven.

This clone was counted a few times. Its antigen is unknown. Trimming took 0 bases from V and 10 from J, leaving 13 bases between them. This CDR3 has 13 amino acids. The chain links TRBV12-3 or TRBV12-4 to TRBJ2-7, with D unclear. Source: peripheral blood, taken 28 days after the second AZD1222 dose. The receptor was isolated from an adult who received the AZD1222 COVID-19 vaccine. The CDR3: CASSLAVLSRQYF. Written as DNA, the CDR3 is TGTGCCAGCAGTTTAGCGGTTCTGTCCAGACAGTACTTC.